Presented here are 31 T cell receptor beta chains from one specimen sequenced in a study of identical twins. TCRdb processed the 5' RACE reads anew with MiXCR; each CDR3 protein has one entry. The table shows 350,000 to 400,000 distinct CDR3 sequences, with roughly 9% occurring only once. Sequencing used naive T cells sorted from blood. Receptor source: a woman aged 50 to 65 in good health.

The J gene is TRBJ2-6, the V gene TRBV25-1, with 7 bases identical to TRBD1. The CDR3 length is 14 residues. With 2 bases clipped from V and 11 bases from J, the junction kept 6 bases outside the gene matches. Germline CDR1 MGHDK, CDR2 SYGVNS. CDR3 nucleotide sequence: TGTGCCAGCAGTGAACCAGGGGGTAACTACGTCCTGACTTTC. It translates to CASSEPGGNYVLTF.

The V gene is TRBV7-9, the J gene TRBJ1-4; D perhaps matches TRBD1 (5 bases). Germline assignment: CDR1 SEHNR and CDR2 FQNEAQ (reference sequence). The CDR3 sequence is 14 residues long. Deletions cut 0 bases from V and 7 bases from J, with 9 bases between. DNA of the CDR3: TGTGCCAGCAGCTTAGCCCAGGGCCTTGAAAAACTGTTTTTT. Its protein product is CASSLAQGLEKLFF.

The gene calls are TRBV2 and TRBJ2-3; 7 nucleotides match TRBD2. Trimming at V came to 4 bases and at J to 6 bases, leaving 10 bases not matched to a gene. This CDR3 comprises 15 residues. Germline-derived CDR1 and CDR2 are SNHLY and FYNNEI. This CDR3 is CASSGGLAAVDTQYF. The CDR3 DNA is TGTGCCAGCAGTGGGGGCCTAGCGGCCGTGGATACGCAGTATTTT. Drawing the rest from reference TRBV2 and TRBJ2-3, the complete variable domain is EPEVTQTPSHQVTQMGQEVILRCVPISNHLYFYWYRQILGQKVEFLVSFYNNEISEKSEIFDDQFSVERPDGSNFTLKIRSTKLEDSAMYFCASSGGLAAVDTQYFGPGTRLTVL.

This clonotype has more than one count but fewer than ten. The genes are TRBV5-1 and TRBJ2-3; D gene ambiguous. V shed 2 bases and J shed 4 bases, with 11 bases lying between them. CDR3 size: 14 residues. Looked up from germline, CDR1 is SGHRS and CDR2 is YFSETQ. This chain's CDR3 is CASSLGLRPDTQYF. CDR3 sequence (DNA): TGCGCCAGCAGCTTAGGGCTTAGGCCAGATACGCAGTATTTT.

The CDR3: CASSAGTSGTHEQFF. As DNA, the CDR3 is TGTGCCAGCAGCGCCGGGACTAGCGGGACCCATGAGCAGTTCTTC. The chain is built from TRBV9 and TRBJ2-1; 13 nucleotides line up with TRBD2. The CDR3 has 15 residues. Germline V gene lookup returns CDR1 SGDLS and CDR2 YYNGEE. J was trimmed by 8 bases and V by 3 bases; bases with no gene match: 5. Looking up the rest from reference TRBV9 and TRBJ2-1 gives the full variable domain: DSGVTQTPKHLITATGQRVTLRCSPRSGDLSVYWYQQSLDQGLQFLIQYYNGEERAKGNILERFSAQQFPDLHSELNLSSLELGDSALYFCASSAGTSGTHEQFFGPGTRLTVL.

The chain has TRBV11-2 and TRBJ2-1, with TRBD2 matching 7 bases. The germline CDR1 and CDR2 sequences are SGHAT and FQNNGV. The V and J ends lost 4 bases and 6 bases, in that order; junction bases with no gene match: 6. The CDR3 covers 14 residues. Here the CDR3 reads CASSSFSGSNEQFF. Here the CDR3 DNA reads TGTGCCAGCAGCTCGTTTAGCGGGTCCAATGAGCAGTTCTTC.

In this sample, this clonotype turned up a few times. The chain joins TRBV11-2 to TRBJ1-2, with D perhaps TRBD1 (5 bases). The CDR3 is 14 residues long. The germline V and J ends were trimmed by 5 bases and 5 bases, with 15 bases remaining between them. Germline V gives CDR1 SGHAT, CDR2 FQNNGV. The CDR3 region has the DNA TGTGCCAGCAGCCCCATTGCGGGGCCTTATGGCTACACCTTC. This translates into CASSPIAGPYGYTF.

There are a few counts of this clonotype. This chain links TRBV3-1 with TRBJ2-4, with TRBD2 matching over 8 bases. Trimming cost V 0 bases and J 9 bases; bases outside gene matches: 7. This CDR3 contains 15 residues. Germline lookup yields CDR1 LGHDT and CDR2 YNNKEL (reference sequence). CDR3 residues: CASSQEIPGGPIQYF. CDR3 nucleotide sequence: TGTGCCAGCAGCCAAGAGATTCCGGGGGGGCCCATTCAGTACTTC.

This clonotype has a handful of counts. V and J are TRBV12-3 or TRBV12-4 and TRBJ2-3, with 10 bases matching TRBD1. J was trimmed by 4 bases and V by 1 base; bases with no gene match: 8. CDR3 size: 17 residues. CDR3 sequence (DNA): TGTGCCAGCAGTTTAGGCCTGACAGGGGGCAGGTCAGATACGCAGTATTTT. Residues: CASSLGLTGGRSDTQYF.

The CDR3 is CASSPWYQETQYF. The CDR3 nucleotides are TGCGCCAGCAGCCCCTGGTACCAAGAGACCCAGTACTTC. The chain combines TRBV5-1 with TRBJ2-5; D ambiguous. Trimming pared 4 bases from V and 0 bases from J, leaving 7 bases between. Germline-derived CDR1 and CDR2 are SGHRS and YFSETQ. CDR3 length equals 13 residues.

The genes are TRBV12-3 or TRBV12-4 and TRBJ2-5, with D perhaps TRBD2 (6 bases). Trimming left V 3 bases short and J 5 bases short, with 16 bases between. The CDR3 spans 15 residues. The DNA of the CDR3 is TGTGCCAGCAGTTTGGCACCGGATGGGGGGGAGACCCAGTACTTC. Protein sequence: CASSLAPDGGETQYF.

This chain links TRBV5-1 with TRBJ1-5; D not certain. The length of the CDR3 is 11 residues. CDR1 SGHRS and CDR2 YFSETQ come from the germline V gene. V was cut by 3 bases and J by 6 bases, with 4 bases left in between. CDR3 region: CASSYSQPQHF. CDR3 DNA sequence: TGCGCCAGCAGCTATAGTCAGCCCCAGCATTTT.

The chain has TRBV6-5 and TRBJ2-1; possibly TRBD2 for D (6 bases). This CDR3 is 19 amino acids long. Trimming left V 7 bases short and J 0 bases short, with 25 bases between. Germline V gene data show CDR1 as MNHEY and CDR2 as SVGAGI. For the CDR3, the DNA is TGTGCCAGCACCCCATTATATGGGGGAGGCCTAAGCTCCTACAATGAGCAGTTCTTC. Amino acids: CASTPLYGGGLSSYNEQFF.

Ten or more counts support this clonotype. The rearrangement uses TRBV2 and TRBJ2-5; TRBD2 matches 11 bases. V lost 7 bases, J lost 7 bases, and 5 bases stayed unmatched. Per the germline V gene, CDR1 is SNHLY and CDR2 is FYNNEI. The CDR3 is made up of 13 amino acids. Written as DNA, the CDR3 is TGTGCCAGCAAAGCGACTAGCGGGGTGACCCAGTACTTC. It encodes CASKATSGVTQYF.

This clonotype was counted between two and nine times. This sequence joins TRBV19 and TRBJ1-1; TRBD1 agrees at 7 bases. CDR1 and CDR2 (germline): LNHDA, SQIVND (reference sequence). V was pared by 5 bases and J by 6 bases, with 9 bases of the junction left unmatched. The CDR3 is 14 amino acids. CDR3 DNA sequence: TGTGCCAGTAGTCACCGGGACAGATTTGCTGAAGCTTTCTTT. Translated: CASSHRDRFAEAFF.

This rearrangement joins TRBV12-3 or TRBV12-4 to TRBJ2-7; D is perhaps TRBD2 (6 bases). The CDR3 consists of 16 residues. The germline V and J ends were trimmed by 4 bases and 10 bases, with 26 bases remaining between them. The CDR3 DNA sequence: TGTGCCAGCAGTTCACACCTAGGACCAGGAGGGGTTCGTCAGTACTTC. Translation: CASSSHLGPGGVRQYF.

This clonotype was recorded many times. DNA for the CDR3: TGTGCCATCGGAGCACTAGCGGGAAGTTTCGAGCAGTACTTC. Its protein is CAIGALAGSFEQYF. V is TRBV10-3 and J is TRBJ2-7; 10 bases fit TRBD2. The CDR3 runs 14 residues. J gave up 6 bases and V 8 bases, and 10 bases lay outside the gene matches. Germline assignment: CDR1 ENHRY and CDR2 SYGVKD.

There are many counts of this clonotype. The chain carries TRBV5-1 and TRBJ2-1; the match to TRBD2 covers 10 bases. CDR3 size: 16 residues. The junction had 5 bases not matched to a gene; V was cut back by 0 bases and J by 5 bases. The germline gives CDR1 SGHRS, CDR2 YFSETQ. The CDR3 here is CASSLGLAGENNEQFF. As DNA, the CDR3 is TGCGCCAGCAGCTTGGGACTAGCGGGCGAAAACAATGAGCAGTTCTTC.

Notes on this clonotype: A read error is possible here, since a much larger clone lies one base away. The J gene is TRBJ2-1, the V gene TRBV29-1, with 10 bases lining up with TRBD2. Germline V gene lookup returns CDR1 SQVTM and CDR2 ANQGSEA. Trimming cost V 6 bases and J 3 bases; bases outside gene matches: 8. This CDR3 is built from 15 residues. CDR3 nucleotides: TGCAGCGTGATGAGACTAGCGGGCCTCTACAATGAGCAGTTCTTC. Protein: CSVMRLAGLYNEQFF.

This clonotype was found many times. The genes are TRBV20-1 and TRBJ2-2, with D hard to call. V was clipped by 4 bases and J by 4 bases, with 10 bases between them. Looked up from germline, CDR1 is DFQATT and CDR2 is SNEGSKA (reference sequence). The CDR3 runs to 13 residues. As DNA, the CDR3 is TGCAGTGCTACCAGTCTGCTCACCGGGGAGCTGTTTTTT. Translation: CSATSLLTGELFF.

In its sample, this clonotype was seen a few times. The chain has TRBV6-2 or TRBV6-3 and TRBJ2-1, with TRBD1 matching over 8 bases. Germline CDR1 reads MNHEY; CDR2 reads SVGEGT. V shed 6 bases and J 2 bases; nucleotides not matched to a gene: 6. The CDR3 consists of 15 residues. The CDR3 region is CASRPPGQAYNEQFF. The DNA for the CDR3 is TGTGCCAGCAGACCTCCGGGACAGGCCTACAATGAGCAGTTCTTC.

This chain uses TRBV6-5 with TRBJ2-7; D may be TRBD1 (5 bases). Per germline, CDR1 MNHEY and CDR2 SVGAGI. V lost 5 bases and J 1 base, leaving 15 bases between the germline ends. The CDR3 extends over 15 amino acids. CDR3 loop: CASSPMLGDSYEQYV. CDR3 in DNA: TGTGCCAGCAGTCCCATGTTAGGGGATTCCTACGAGCAGTACGTC.

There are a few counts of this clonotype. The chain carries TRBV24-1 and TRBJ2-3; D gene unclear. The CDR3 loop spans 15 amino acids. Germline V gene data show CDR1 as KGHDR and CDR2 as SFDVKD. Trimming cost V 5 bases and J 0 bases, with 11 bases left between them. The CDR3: CATSARRSSTDTQYF. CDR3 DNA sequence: TGTGCCACCAGTGCACGACGGAGTAGCACAGATACGCAGTATTTT.

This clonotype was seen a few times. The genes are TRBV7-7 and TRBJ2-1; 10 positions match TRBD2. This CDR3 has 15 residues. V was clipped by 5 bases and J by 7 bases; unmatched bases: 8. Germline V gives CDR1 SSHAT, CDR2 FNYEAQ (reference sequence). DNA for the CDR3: TGTGCCAGCAGCCCAGCGGGAGGGCGCGTAAATGAGCAGTTCTTC. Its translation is CASSPAGGRVNEQFF.

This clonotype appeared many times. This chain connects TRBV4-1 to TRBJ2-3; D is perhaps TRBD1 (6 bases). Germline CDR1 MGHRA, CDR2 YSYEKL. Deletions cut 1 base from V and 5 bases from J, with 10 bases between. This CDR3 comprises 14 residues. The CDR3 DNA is TGCGCCAGCAGCCAAGTAGGGGGAGTAGATACGCAGTATTTT. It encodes CASSQVGGVDTQYF.

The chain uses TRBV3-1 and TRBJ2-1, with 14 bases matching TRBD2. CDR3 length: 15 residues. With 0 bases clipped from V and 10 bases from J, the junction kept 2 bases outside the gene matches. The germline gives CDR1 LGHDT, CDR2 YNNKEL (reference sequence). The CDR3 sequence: CASSQDRLAGGEQFF. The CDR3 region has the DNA TGTGCCAGCAGCCAAGATCGACTAGCGGGAGGGGAGCAGTTCTTC.

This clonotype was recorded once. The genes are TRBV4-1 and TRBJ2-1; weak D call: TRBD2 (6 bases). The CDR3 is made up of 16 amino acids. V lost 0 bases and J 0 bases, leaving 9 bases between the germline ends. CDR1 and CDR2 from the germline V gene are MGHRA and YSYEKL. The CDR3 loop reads CASSQESGSSYNEQFF. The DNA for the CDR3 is TGCGCCAGCAGCCAAGAGTCCGGGAGCTCCTACAATGAGCAGTTCTTC.

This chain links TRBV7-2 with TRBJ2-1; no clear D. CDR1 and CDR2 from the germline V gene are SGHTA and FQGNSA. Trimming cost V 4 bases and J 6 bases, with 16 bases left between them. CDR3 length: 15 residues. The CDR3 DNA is TGTGCCAGCAGCTCCCACCGAACCCGGGCCAATGAGCAGTTCTTC. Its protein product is CASSSHRTRANEQFF.

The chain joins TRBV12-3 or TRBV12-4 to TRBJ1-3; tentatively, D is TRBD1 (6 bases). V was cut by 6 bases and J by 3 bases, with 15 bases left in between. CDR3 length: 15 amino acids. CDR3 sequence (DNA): TGTGCCAGCAGCGCGAAACAGGGATATGGAAACACCATATATTTT. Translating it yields CASSAKQGYGNTIYF.

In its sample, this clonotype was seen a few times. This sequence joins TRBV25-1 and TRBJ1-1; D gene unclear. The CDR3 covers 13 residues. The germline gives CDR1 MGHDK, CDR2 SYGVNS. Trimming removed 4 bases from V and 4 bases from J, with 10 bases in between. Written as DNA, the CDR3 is TGTGCCAGCAGTGTGCACCGGAGCACTGAAGCTTTCTTT. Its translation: CASSVHRSTEAFF.

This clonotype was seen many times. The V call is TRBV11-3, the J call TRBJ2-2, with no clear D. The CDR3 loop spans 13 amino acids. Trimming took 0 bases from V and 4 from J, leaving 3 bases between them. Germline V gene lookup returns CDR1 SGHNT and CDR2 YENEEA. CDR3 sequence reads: CASSLESTGELFF. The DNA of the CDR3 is TGTGCCAGCAGCTTAGAGAGCACCGGGGAGCTGTTTTTT. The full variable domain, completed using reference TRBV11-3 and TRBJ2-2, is EAGVVQSPRYKIIEKKQPVAFWCNPISGHNTLYWYLQNLGQGPELLIRYENEEAVDDSQLPKDRFSAERLKGVDSTLKIQPAELGDSAVYLCASSLESTGELFFGEGSRLTVL.